This TCR beta chain stems from a study of CD8+CD57+ T cells in acquired aplastic anemia. On the study more broadly: When averaged, DNA from sorted CD4+ and CD8+ cells came to 3 to 4 ug.

This clonotype was observed at least ten times. The germline V gene has CDR1 DFQATT and CDR2 SNEGSKA (reference sequence). V lost 4 bases and J 6 bases, leaving 10 bases between the germline ends. CDR3 length equals 12 residues. Template material for TCR beta VDJ and CDR3 profiling consisted of genomic DNA. TCRdb ran MiXCR on the reads and lists one entry per CDR3 protein. The sample shows about 190,000 distinct CDR3 sequences, less than 70% of them seen only once. The receptor was derived from a human donor in good health, serving as a control. The chain employs TRBV20-1 and TRBJ1-5; tentative D call: TRBD1 (5 bases). The sequencing sample was made of sorted CD4+, CD8+, or CD8+CD57+ T cells (not recorded which) from PBMCs. The CDR3 bases are TGCAGTGCTACCCTCGGGACTCAGCCCCAGCATTTT. It codes for CSATLGTQPQHF.